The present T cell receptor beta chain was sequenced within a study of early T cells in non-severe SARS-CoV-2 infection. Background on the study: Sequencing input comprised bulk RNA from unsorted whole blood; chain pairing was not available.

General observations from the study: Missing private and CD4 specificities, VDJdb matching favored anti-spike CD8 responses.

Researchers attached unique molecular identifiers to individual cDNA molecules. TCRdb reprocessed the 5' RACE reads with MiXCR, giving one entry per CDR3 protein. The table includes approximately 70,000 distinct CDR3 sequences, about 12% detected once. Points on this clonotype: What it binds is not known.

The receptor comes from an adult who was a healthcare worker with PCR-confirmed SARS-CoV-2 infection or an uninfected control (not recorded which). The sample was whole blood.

The chain's CDR3 is CALGGYNEQFF. The CDR3 nucleotides read TGTGCCCTGGGGGGGTACAATGAGCAGTTCTTC. The chain joins TRBV30 to TRBJ2-1; TRBD2 agrees at 7 bases. The ends lost 8 bases at V and 4 bases at J; junction bases unmatched: 2. CDR3 size: 11 residues. Germline V gene lookup returns CDR1 GTSNPN and CDR2 SVGIG (reference sequence).